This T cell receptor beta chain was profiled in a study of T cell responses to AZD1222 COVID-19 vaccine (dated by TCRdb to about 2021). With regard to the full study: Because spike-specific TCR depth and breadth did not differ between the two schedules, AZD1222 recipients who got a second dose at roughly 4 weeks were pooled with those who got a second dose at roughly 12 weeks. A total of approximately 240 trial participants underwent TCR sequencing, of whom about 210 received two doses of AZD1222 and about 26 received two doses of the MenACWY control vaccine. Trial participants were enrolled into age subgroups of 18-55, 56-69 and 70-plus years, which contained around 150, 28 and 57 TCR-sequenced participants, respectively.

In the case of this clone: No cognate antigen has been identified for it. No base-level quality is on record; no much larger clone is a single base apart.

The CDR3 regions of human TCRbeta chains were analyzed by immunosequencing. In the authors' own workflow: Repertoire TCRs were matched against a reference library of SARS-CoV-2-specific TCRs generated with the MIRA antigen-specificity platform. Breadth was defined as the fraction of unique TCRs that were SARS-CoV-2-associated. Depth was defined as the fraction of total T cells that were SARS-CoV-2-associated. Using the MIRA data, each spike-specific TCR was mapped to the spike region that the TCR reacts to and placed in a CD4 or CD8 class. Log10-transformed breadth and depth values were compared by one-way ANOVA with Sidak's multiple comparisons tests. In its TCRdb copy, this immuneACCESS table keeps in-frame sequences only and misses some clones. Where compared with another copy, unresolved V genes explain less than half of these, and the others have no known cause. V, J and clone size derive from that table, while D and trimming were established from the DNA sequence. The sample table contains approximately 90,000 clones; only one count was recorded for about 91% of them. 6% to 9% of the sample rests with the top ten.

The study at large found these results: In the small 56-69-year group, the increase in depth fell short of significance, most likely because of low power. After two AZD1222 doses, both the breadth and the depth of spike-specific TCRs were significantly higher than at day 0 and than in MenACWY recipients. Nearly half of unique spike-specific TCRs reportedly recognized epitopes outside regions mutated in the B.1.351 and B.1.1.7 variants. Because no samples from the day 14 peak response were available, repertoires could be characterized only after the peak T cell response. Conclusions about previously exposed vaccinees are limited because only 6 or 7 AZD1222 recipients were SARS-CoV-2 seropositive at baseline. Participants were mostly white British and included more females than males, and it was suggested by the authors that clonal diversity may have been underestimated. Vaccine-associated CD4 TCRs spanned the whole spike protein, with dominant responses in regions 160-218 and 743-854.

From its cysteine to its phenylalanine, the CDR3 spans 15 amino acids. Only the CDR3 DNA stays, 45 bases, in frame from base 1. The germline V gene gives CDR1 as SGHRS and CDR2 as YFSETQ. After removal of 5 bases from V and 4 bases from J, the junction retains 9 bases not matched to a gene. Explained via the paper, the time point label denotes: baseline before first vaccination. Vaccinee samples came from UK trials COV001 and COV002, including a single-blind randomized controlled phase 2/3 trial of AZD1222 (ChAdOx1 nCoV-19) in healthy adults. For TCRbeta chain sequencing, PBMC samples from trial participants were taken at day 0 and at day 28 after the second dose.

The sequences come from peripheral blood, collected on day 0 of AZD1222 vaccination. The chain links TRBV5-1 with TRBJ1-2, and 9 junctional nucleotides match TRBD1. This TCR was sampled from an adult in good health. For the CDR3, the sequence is CASRKQGAGAYGYTF. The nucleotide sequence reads TGCGCCAGCAGAAAACAGGGGGCCGGGGCCTATGGCTACACCTTC.